Listed here are 14 T cell receptor beta chains from one sample, sequenced in a study of CD8+ T cells in alopecia areata. cDNA serving as the sequencing template came from extracted, reverse transcribed RNA. The table came from immunoSEQ multiplex PCR; TCRdb's copy has only in-frame clones and leaves some out. Seen here are approximately 150,000 clones, around 51% observed once, and the top ten hold 0.99%. Here the sequenced sample was CD4+ T cells sorted from blood, taken at week 0. The receptors were gathered from a human donor with alopecia areata.

The chain combines TRBV25-1 with TRBJ2-7; TRBD1 matches 10 bases. The CDR3 runs 13 residues. CDR1 is MGHDK, CDR2 SYGVNS, per germline. Trimming cost V 8 bases and J 6 bases; bases outside gene matches: 7. Here the CDR3 DNA reads TGTGCCAGCCCTGACAGGGGGCCCGGCGAGCAGTACTTC. This encodes CASPDRGPGEQYF.

This clone turned up a few times. The chain recombines TRBV30 with TRBJ1-5; possible D gene TRBD1, 6 bases. The CDR3 runs 13 residues. CDR1 and CDR2 (germline): GTSNPN, SVGIG (reference sequence). Trimming removed 6 bases at V and 0 bases at J, with 9 bases between. The CDR3 coding sequence is TGTGCCTGCCGGGACAATAGCAATCAGCCCCAGCATTTT. Amino acids: CACRDNSNQPQHF.

The chain has TRBV7-3 and TRBJ2-2, with a tentative D call TRBD2 (6 bases). The ends were cut back, 1 base at V and 2 bases at J, with 8 bases in the middle. The CDR3 totals 15 residues. CDR1 is SGHTA and CDR2 is FQGTGA in the germline V gene. DNA for the CDR3: TGTGCCAGCAGCTTAAGTAGCGGTAACACCGGGGAGCTGTTTTTT. Translation: CASSLSSGNTGELFF.

This chain joins TRBV29-1 and TRBJ1-4, with a possible D match to TRBD1 (5 bases). V was shortened by 6 bases and J by 6 bases, with 14 bases between the two germline ends. The germline gives CDR1 SQVTM, CDR2 ANQGSEA. This CDR3 region has 13 residues. CDR3 nucleotide sequence: TGCAGCGTATCGCTCCGGGGGGATGAAAAACTGTTTTTT. Its translation: CSVSLRGDEKLFF.

This clone has a single count. The chain carries TRBV25-1 and TRBJ2-7; TRBD1 aligns across 9 bases. Germline values: CDR1 MGHDK, CDR2 SYGVNS. The trim removed 6 bases at V and 5 bases at J, leaving 11 bases unmatched. The CDR3 spans 15 residues. In DNA form, the CDR3 reads TGTGCCAGCAGCCGGGCGGGACAGGGATCCCACGAGCAGTACTTC. Translation gives CASSRAGQGSHEQYF.

This clone was seen more than once but under ten times. V and J are TRBV5-1 and TRBJ2-4; D possibly corresponds to TRBD2 (5 bases). This CDR3 region has 14 residues. V was pared by 4 bases and J by 1 base, with 9 bases between. In germline, CDR1 is SGHRS, CDR2 YFSETQ. DNA of the CDR3: TGCGCCAGCAGCCCGCCGGGGGCCAAAAACATTCAGTACTTC. Translating it yields CASSPPGAKNIQYF.

The chain couples TRBV4-1 to TRBJ2-1; 9 nucleotides align to TRBD2. The trim removed 4 bases at V and 9 bases at J, leaving 16 bases unmatched. Germline V lookup: CDR1 MGHRA, CDR2 YSYEKL. This CDR3 spans 17 amino acids. The chain's CDR3 is CASSPGGASGTRGEQFF. The DNA of the CDR3 is TGCGCCAGCAGCCCAGGGGGGGCTAGCGGGACGCGGGGTGAGCAGTTCTTC.

This clone was seen a few times. The chain is built from TRBV11-2 and TRBJ2-5, with 9 bases aligning to TRBD1. V lost 1 base to trimming and J lost 5 bases; unmatched junction nucleotides: 8. Germline CDR1 SGHAT, CDR2 FQNNGV. This CDR3 is built from 16 residues. The CDR3 region is CASSLVSTGGSETQYF. In DNA form, the CDR3 reads TGTGCCAGCAGCTTAGTTTCGACAGGGGGGAGTGAGACCCAGTACTTC.

CDR3 bases: TGCAGCGTTGACGGTGGGCGGGAGCTGTTTTTT. Translating gives CSVDGGRELFF. The chain couples TRBV29-1 to TRBJ2-2; D remains ambiguous. Per germline, CDR1 SQVTM and CDR2 ANQGSEA. Deletions cut 3 bases from V and 9 bases from J, with 8 bases between. The CDR3 sequence is 11 residues long.

Turning to this clone: This CDR3 is also generated by other DNA sequences in the sample. This rearrangement joins TRBV5-1 to TRBJ2-7; D is undetermined. Trimming shortened V by 3 bases and J by 1 base, and 2 bases separated the two germline ends. Germline CDR1 and CDR2: SGHRS and YFSETQ. The CDR3 sequence is 11 residues long. The CDR3 loop is CASSSSYEQYF. The CDR3, as DNA: TGCGCCAGCAGCTCTTCCTACGAGCAGTACTTC. Based on the CDR3 plus reference TRBV5-1 and TRBJ2-7, the full variable domain is KAGVTQTPRYLIKTRGQQVTLSCSPISGHRSVSWYQQTPGQGLQFLFEYFSETQRNKGNFPGRFSGRQFSNSRSEMNVSTLELGDSALYLCASSSSYEQYFGPGTRLTVT.

The rearrangement joins TRBV29-1 to TRBJ1-2, with 7 bases aligning to TRBD1. This CDR3 has 12 amino acids. Germline values: CDR1 SQVTM, CDR2 ANQGSEA. The junction had 3 bases not matched to a gene; V was cut back by 3 bases and J by 5 bases. CDR3 bases: TGCAGCGTTGATAGGGACAGTTATGGCTACACCTTC. This translates into CSVDRDSYGYTF.

A few counts support this clone. This chain uses TRBV9 with TRBJ1-2, with D perhaps matching TRBD1 (6 bases). The CDR3 is made up of 13 amino acids. Germline loops: CDR1 SGDLS, CDR2 YYNGEE. V gave up 3 bases and J gave up 4 bases, with 10 bases separating them. DNA for the CDR3: TGTGCCAGCAGCGAAACAGGGATCTATGGCTACACCTTC. Translated, it gives CASSETGIYGYTF.

This chain uses TRBV7-8 with TRBJ2-1, with 7 nucleotides matching TRBD2. Trimming took 5 bases from V and 0 from J; bases not matched to a gene: 10. The CDR3 consists of 17 residues. The germline V gene has CDR1 SGHVS and CDR2 FQNEAQ. As DNA, the CDR3 is TGTGCCAGCAGCCGCACACGGGAGGATGTCTCCTACAATGAGCAGTTCTTC. It codes for CASSRTREDVSYNEQFF.

The rearrangement uses TRBV28 and TRBJ2-1; 16 positions agree with TRBD2. With 2 bases clipped from V and 0 bases from J, the junction kept 7 bases outside the gene matches. This CDR3 has 20 amino acids. Germline-derived CDR1 and CDR2 are MDHEN and SYDVKM. The CDR3 sequence: CASSLPGLAGGPSSYNEQFF. The DNA of the CDR3 is TGTGCCAGCAGTTTACCGGGACTAGCGGGAGGGCCTAGCTCCTACAATGAGCAGTTCTTC.